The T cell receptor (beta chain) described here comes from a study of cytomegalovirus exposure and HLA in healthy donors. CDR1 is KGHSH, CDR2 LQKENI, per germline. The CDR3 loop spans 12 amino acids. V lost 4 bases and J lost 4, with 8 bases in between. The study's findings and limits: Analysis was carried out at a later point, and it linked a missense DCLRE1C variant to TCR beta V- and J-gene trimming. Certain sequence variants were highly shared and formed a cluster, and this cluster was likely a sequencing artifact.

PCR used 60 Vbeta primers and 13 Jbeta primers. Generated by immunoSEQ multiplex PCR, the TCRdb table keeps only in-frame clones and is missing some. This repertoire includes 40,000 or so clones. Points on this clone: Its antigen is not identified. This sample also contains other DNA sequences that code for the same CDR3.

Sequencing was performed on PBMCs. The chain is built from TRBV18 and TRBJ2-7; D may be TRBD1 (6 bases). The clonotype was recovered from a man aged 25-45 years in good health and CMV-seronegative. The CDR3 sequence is CASSLQGYEQYF. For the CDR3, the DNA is TGTGCCAGCTCACTACAGGGTTACGAGCAGTACTTC.